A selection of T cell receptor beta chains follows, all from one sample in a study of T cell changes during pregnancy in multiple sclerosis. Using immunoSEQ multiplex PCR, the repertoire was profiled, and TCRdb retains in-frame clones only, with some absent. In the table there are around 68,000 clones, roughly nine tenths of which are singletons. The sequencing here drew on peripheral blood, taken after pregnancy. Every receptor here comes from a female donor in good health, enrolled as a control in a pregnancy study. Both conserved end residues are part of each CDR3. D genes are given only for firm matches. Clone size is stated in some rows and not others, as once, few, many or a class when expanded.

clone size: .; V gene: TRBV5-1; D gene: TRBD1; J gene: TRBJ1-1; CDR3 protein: CASSLDRGAEAFF; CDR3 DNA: TGCGCCAGCAGCTTGGACAGGGGCGCTGAAGCTTTCTTT
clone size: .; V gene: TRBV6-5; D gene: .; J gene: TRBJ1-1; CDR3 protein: CASSSGAGNADTEAFF; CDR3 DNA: TGTGCCAGCAGTTCAGGGGCAGGGAACGCGGACACTGAAGCTTTCTTT
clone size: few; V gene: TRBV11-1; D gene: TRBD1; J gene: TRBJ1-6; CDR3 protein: CASSSDRGNSPLHF; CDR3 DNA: TGTGCCAGCAGTTCCGACAGGGGGAATTCACCCCTCCACTTT
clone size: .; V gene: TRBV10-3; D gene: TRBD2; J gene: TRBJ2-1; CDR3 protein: CAISESWASGGDEQFF; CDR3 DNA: TGTGCCATCAGTGAGTCGTGGGCTAGCGGGGGGGATGAGCAGTTCTTC
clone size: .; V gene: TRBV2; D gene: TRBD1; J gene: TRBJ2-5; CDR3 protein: CASSHRGAQETQYF; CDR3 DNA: TGTGCCAGCAGCCACAGGGGAGCCCAAGAGACCCAGTACTTC
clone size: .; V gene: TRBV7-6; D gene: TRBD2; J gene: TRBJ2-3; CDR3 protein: CASSPRLAGVRDTQYF; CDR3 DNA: TGTGCCAGCAGCCCGAGACTAGCGGGGGTGAGAGATACGCAGTATTTT
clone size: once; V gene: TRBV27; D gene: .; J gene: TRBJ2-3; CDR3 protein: CASSLAVTSTDTQYF; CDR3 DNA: TGTGCCAGCAGTTTAGCGGTAACTAGCACAGATACGCAGTATTTT
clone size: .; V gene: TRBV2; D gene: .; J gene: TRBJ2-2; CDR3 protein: CASLFLFGGELFF; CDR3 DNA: TGTGCCAGCCTCTTTCTCTTCGGCGGGGAGCTGTTTTTT
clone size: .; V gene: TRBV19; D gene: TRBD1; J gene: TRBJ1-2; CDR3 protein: CASSLQIGTGGGGYTF; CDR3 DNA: TGTGCCAGTAGTCTCCAGATTGGGACAGGGGGCGGTGGCTACACCTTC
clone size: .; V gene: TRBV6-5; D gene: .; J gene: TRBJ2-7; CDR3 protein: CASRQTWGQWNF; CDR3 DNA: TGTGCCAGCAGACAAACGTGGGGGCAGTGGAACTTC
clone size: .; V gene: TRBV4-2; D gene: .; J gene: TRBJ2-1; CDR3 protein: CASSQEGRLGVDEQFF; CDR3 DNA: TGTGCCAGCAGCCAAGAGGGAAGACTAGGGGTCGATGAGCAGTTCTTC
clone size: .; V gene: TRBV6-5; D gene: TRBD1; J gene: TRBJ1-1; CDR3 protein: CASSWTGSEAFF; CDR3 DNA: TGTGCCAGCAGTTGGACAGGGTCGGAAGCTTTCTTT
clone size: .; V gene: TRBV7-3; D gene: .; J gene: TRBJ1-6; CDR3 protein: CASSLNRHNSPLHF; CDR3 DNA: TGTGCCAGCAGCCTTAACAGGCATAATTCACCCCTCCACTTT
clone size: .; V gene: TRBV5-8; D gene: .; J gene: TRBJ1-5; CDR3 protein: CASSLERGQPQHF; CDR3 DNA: TGTGCCAGCAGCTTGGAACGCGGTCAGCCCCAGCATTTT
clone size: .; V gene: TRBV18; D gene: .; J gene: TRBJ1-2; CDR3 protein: CASSPGREYGYTF; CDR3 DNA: TGTGCCAGCTCACCGGGCAGGGAATATGGCTACACCTTC
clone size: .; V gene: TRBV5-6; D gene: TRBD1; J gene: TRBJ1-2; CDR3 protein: CASSFNRQGENYGYTF; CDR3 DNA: TGTGCCAGCAGCTTTAATCGACAGGGCGAGAACTATGGCTACACCTTC
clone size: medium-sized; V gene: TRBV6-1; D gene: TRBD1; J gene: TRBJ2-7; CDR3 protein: CASSGDRESSEQYF; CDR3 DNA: TGTGCCAGCAGTGGGGACAGGGAATCGTCCGAGCAGTACTTC
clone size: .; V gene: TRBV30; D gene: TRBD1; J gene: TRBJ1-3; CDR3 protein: CAWSINRGPTGNTIYF; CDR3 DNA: TGTGCCTGGAGTATCAACAGGGGACCTACTGGAAACACCATATATTTT
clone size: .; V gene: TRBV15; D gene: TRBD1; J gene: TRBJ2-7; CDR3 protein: CATSRAPQGATYEQYF; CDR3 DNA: TGTGCCACCAGCAGAGCCCCACAGGGGGCCACCTACGAGCAGTACTTC
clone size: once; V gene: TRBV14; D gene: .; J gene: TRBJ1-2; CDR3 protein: CASSQARIGYGYTF; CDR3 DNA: TGTGCCAGCAGCCAAGCCAGGATCGGCTATGGCTACACCTTC
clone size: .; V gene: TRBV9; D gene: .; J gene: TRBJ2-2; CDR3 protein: CASSWGDTGELFF; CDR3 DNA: TGTGCCAGCAGTTGGGGCGACACCGGGGAGCTGTTTTTT
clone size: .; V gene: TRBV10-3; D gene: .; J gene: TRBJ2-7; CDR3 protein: CAISEPGQFYEQYF; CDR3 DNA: TGTGCCATCAGTGAGCCTGGACAGTTCTACGAGCAGTACTTC
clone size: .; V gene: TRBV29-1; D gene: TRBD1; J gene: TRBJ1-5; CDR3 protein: CSVRTGNNQPQHF; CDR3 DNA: TGCAGCGTCCGGACAGGCAACAATCAGCCCCAGCATTTT
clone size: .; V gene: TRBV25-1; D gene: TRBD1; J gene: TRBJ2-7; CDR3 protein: CASSDYPRDRGSYEQYF; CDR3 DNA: TGTGCCAGCAGTGACTACCCCCGGGACAGGGGATCCTACGAGCAGTACTTC
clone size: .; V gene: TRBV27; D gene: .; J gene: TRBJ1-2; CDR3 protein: CASWGGNYGYTF; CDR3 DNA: TGTGCCAGTTGGGGGGGTAACTATGGCTACACCTTC
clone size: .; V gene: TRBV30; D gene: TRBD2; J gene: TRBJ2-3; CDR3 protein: CAWSTGSSGERDTQYF; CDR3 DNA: TGTGCCTGGAGCACTGGGTCTAGCGGGGAAAGGGATACGCAGTATTTT
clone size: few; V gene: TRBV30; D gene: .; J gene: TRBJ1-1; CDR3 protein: CAWRHNTEAFF; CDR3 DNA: TGTGCCTGGAGACACAACACTGAAGCTTTCTTT
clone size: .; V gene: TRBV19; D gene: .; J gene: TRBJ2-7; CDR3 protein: CASSGGRGHSSYEQYF; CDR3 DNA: TGTGCCAGTAGTGGGGGTCGGGGACACAGCTCCTACGAGCAGTACTTC
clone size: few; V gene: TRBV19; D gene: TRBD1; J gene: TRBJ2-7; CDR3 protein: CASSIQGVPSYEQYF; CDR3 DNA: TGTGCCAGTAGTATACAGGGGGTGCCTTCCTACGAGCAGTACTTC
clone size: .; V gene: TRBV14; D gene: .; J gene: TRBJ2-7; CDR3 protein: CASSQYNEQYF; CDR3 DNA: TGTGCCAGCAGCCAATATAACGAGCAGTACTTC
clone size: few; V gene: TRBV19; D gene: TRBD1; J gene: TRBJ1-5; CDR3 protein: CASSGQGVGNQPQHF; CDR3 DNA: TGTGCCAGTAGTGGACAGGGGGTCGGCAATCAGCCCCAGCATTTT
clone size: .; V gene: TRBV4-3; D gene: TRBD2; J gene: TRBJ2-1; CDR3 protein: CASSPLDPGGKSRQFF; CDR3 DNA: TGCGCCAGCAGCCCTCTGGACCCCGGGGGGAAGTCCCGGCAGTTCTTC
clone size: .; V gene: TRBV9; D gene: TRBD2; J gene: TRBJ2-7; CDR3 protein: CASSVLAGGGEQYF; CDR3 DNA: TGTGCCAGCAGCGTACTAGCGGGGGGGGGCGAGCAGTACTTC
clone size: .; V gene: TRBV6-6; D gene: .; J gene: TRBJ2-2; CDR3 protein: CASSPLDTGELFF; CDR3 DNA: TGTGCCAGCAGCCCACTCGACACCGGGGAGCTGTTTTTT
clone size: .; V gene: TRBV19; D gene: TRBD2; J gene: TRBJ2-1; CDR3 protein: CASSPGLAPSSYNEQFF; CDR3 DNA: TGTGCCAGTAGTCCGGGACTAGCGCCGAGCTCCTACAATGAGCAGTTCTTC
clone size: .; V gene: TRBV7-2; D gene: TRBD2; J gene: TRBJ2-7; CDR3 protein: CASSFQRGGRYEQYF; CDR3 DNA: TGTGCCAGCAGCTTCCAGCGGGGGGGCAGGTACGAGCAGTACTTC
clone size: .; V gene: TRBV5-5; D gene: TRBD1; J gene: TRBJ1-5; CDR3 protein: CASSLGTGGLVSQPQHF; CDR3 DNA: TGTGCCAGCAGCCTGGGGACAGGGGGTTTGGTAAGTCAGCCCCAGCATTTT
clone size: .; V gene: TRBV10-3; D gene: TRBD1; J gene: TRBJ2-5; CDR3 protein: CAISGPGGETQYF; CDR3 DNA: TGTGCCATCAGTGGGCCAGGGGGAGAGACCCAGTACTTC